This passage covers 14 T cell receptor beta chains from one sample sequenced in a study of CD8 T cells in Susac syndrome (dated by TCRdb to between 2018 and 2020). Library creation used the immunoSEQ multiplex PCR assay. RNA was extracted with the RNeasy kit and about 0.45 to 1 ug was reverse transcribed using random hexamers. TCRdb reprocessing: public reads trimmed at Q25 with fastp, clones called with MiXCR, in-frame beta chains kept. Rows merge per CDR3 protein into single entries with the most common DNA and genes. The sample yields just over 300,000 distinct CDR3 sequences; 92% were counted once. Jointly, the top ten make up over 0.065% of the sample. Sequences were obtained from CD4+ T cells from PBMCs. Receptors were obtained from a human donor with multiple sclerosis.

This chain joins TRBV3-1 and TRBJ1-2; 7 bases agree with TRBD1. CDR1 is LGHDT, CDR2 YNNKEL, per germline (reference sequence). J gave up 5 bases and V 1 base, and 1 base lay outside the gene matches. This CDR3 region has 13 residues. DNA for the CDR3: TGTGCCAGCAGCCAAGGGGGACAGTATGGCTACACCTTC. Translated, it gives CASSQGGQYGYTF.

The V and J genes are TRBV19 and TRBJ2-7, with D maybe TRBD1 (5 bases). V gave up 1 base and J gave up 0 bases, with 13 bases separating them. The CDR3 has 16 amino acids. Germline CDR1 LNHDA, CDR2 SQIVND (reference sequence). As DNA, the CDR3 is TGTGCCAGTAGTATAGCCGGACACCTTCCCTCCTACGAGCAGTACTTC. This translates into CASSIAGHLPSYEQYF.

This clonotype showed up just once. This chain's CDR3 is CASSLATASGNTIYF. The CDR3 coding sequence is TGCGCCAGCAGCTTGGCAACGGCTTCTGGAAACACCATATATTTT. V usage is TRBV5-1 and J usage is TRBJ1-3; no reliable D call. V was trimmed by 0 bases and J by 1 base, leaving 8 bases between them. The germline V gene encodes CDR1 SGHRS and CDR2 YFSETQ. This CDR3 contains 15 residues.

CDR3 protein: CASSLGRLLPDRAGNTIYF. CDR3 coding DNA: TGCGCCAGCAGCTTGGGGCGCCTCCTCCCGGACAGGGCTGGAAACACCATATATTTT. This rearrangement joins TRBV5-1 to TRBJ1-3; 8 bases align to TRBD1. Germline values: CDR1 SGHRS, CDR2 YFSETQ. The CDR3 runs 19 residues. J gave up 2 bases and V 0 bases, and 13 bases lay outside the gene matches.

The J gene is TRBJ2-2, the V gene TRBV19; D not certain. The germline V gene encodes CDR1 LNHDA and CDR2 SQIVND (reference sequence). The CDR3 sequence is 14 residues long. V shed 9 bases and J shed 2 bases, with 13 bases lying between them. CDR3 protein: CASKRAPNTGELFF. Here the CDR3 DNA reads TGTGCCAGCAAGCGAGCCCCAAACACCGGGGAGCTGTTTTTT. Based on the CDR3 plus reference TRBV19 and TRBJ2-2, the full variable domain is DGGITQSPKYLFRKEGQNVTLSCEQNLNHDAMYWYRQDPGQGLRLIYYSQIVNDFQKGDIAEGYSVSREKKESFPLTVTSAQKNPTAFYLCASKRAPNTGELFFGEGSRLTVL.

This chain joins TRBV20-1 and TRBJ2-1; D is undetermined. Trimming pared 2 bases from V and 0 bases from J, leaving 8 bases between. The length of the CDR3 is 14 residues. From germline, CDR1 is DFQATT and CDR2 SNEGSKA (reference sequence). CDR3 region: CSARNALSYNEQFF. The DNA of the CDR3 is TGCAGTGCTAGAAACGCCCTCTCCTACAATGAGCAGTTCTTC.

This chain connects TRBV12-3 or TRBV12-4 to TRBJ1-2; 10 bases match TRBD1. The CDR3 totals 13 residues. With 6 bases clipped from V and 7 bases from J, the junction kept 5 bases outside the gene matches. The DNA for the CDR3 is TGTGCCAGCAGCCCGGACAGGGGGATTGGCTACACCTTC. It translates to CASSPDRGIGYTF.

The gene calls are TRBV5-4 and TRBJ1-6; D remains unclear. The germline CDR1 and CDR2 sequences are SGHNT and YYREEE (reference sequence). V gave up 3 bases and J gave up 7 bases, with 5 bases separating them. The CDR3 runs to 12 residues. The CDR3 coding sequence is TGTGCCAGCAGCTGGGTAAATTCACCCCTCCACTTT. Amino acids: CASSWVNSPLHF. Complete variable domain (other parts from reference TRBV5-4 and TRBJ1-6): ETGVTQSPTHLIKTRGQQVTLRCSSQSGHNTVSWYQQALGQGPQFIFQYYREEENGRGNFPPRFSGLQFPNYSSELNVNALELDDSALYLCASSWVNSPLHFGNGTRLTVT.

The chain combines TRBV23-1 with TRBJ2-3; no reliable D call. TRBV23-1 is labeled an ORF, and its function is uncertain. V lost 4 bases and J 0 bases, leaving 14 bases between the germline ends. The CDR3 totals 16 residues. The CDR3 nucleotides are TGCGCCAGCAGTCCACACGACGAAGAGAGCACAGATACGCAGTATTTT. Amino acid sequence: CASSPHDEESTDTQYF.

V gene TRBV4-1 combines with J gene TRBJ2-7, with 10 nucleotides matching TRBD2. Germline CDR1 is MGHRA and CDR2 is YSYEKL. The CDR3 extends over 16 amino acids. V dropped 0 bases and J dropped 3; count of bases not matched to a gene: 5. CDR3 coding DNA: TGCGCCAGCAGCCAAGAATTTCCTAGCGGGAGCTACGAGCAGTACTTC. Translated: CASSQEFPSGSYEQYF.

This chain links TRBV5-6 with TRBJ2-3; D is perhaps TRBD2 (6 bases). The CDR3 sequence is 13 residues long. Trimming removed 4 bases at V and 5 bases at J, with 11 bases between. The V gene's germline CDR1 is SGHDT and CDR2 YYEEEE. The CDR3 loop is CASSGDFQDTQYF. The DNA of the CDR3 is TGTGCCAGCAGCGGGGACTTCCAAGATACGCAGTATTTT.

This chain connects TRBV7-9 to TRBJ2-1; 8 bases agree with TRBD2. Trimming removed 0 bases from V and 5 bases from J; junction bases left unmatched: 9. The CDR3 is 17 residues long. Per the germline V gene, CDR1 is SEHNR and CDR2 is FQNEAQ (reference sequence). The CDR3 loop reads CASSLARSREVDNEQFF. CDR3 nucleotide sequence: TGTGCCAGCAGCTTAGCGCGATCGCGGGAGGTCGACAATGAGCAGTTCTTC.

This clonotype was counted a single time. The genes are TRBV11-3 and TRBJ1-4; 9 nucleotides align to TRBD1. V trimming: 8 bases; J trimming: 8 bases; junction bases outside the gene matches: 9. The germline V gene has CDR1 SGHNT and CDR2 YENEEA. CDR3 length equals 14 residues. The CDR3 DNA is TGTGCCAGCCATCCGGGACAGGGAGAGGAAAAACTGTTTTTT. This gives the protein CASHPGQGEEKLFF.

The rearrangement links TRBV6-4 to TRBJ1-1; D uncertain. The CDR3 loop spans 13 amino acids. Germline-derived CDR1 and CDR2 are MRHNA and SNTAGT. Trimming stripped 6 bases from V and 4 bases from J, with 12 bases between. In nucleotides, the CDR3 is TGTGCCAGCAGAGAAAGGTTTGGCACTGAAGCTTTCTTT. This sequence encodes CASRERFGTEAFF.